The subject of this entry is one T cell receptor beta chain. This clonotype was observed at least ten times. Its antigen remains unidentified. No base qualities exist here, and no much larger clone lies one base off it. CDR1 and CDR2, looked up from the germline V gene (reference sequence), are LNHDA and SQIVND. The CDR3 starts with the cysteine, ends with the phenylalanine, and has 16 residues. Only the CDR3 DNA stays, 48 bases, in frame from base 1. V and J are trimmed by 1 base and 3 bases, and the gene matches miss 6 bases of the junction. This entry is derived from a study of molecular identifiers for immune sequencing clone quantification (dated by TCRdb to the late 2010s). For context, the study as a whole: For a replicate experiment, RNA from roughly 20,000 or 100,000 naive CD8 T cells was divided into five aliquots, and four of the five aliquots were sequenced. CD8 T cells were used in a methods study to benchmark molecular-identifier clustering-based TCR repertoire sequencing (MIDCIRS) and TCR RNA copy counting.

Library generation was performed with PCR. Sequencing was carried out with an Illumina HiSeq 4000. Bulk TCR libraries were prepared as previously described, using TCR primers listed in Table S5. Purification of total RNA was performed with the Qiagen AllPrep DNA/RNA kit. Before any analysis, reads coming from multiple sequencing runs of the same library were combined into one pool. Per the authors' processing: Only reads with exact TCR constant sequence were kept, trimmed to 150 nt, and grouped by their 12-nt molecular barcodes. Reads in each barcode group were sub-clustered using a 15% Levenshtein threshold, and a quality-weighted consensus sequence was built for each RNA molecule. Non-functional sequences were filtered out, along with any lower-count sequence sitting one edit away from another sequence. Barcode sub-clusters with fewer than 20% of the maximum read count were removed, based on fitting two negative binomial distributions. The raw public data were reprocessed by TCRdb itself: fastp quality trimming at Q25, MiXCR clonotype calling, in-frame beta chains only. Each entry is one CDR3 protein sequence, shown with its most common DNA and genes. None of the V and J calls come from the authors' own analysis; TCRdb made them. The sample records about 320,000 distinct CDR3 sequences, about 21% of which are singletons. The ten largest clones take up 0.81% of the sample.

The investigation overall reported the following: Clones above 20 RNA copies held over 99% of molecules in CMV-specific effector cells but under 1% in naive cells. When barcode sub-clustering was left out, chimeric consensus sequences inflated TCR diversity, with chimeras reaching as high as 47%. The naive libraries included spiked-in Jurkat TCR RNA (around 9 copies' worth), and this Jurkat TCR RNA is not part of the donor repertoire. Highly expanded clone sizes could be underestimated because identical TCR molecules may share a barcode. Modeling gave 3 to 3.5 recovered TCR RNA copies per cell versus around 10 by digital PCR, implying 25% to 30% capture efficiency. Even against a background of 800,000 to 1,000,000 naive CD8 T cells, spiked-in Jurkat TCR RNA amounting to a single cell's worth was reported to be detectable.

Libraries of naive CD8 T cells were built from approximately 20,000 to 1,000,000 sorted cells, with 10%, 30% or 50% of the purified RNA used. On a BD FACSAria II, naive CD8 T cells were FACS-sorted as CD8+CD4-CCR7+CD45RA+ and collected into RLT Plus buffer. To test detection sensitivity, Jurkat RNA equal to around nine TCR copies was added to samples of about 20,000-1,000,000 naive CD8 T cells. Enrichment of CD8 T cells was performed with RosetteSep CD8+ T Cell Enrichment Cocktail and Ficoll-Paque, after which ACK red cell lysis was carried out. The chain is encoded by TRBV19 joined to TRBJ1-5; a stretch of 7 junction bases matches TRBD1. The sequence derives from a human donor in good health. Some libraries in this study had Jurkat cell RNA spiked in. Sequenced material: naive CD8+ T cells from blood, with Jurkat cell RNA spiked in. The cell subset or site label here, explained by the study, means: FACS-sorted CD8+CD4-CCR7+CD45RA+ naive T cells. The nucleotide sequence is TGTGCCAGTAGTATAGCTTCCAGGGGGAACAATCAGCCCCAGCATTTT. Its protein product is CASSIASRGNNQPQHF. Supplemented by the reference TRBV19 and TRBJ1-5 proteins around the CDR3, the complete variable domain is DGGITQSPKYLFRKEGQNVTLSCEQNLNHDAMYWYRQDPGQGLRLIYYSQIVNDFQKGDIAEGYSVSREKKESFPLTVTSAQKNPTAFYLCASSIASRGNNQPQHFGDGTRLSIL.